Sequencing of this T cell receptor (beta chain) was carried out in a study of blood T cell repertoires in COVID-19. The length of the CDR3 is 14 residues. The J segment lost 5 bases and the V segment lost 4 bases, leaving 7 bases of the junction unmatched. Looked up from germline, CDR1 is SGHRS and CDR2 is YFSETQ. Only in-frame clones appear in the TCRdb table, and some are missing; sequencing was by immunoSEQ multiplex PCR. This sample has under 450,000 clones, with around 87% found just once. Participant reports of clinical history set cohort assignment. The chain is built from TRBV5-1 and TRBJ2-7, with 9 bases matching TRBD1. The TCR comes from a man younger than 45 who had recovered from COVID-19. Sequenced: PBMCs or T cells enriched from blood (not recorded which). The CDR3 region is CASSDGQGMDEQYF. CDR3 nucleotides: TGCGCCAGCAGCGACGGACAGGGGATGGACGAGCAGTACTTC.